Listed below are T cell receptor beta chains from one sample, sequenced in a study of shared clonotypes between healthy human individuals. Clones were read by immunoSEQ multiplex PCR, and TCRdb kept only the in-frame ones, dropping some. The sample lists approximately 500,000 clones; about 96% were seen once. Sequenced input: naive CD4+ T cells sorted from blood. The receptors come from a woman in her 30s in good health. The CDR3 runs from the conserved cysteine through the conserved F or W. Fields, in order: J gene, clone size, V gene, D gene, CDR3 DNA, CDR3 protein. D genes are given only for firm matches. Clone size is not always given. Where it is, it says once, few, many or a class for expanded clones.

TRBJ2-3,-,TRBV4-1,TRBD1,TGCGCCAGCAGCCCCGGGACAGCCCCAGATACGCAGTATTTT,CASSPGTAPDTQYF
TRBJ2-7,-,TRBV7-8,TRBD2,TGTGCCAGCAGCTCTCGGACTAGCGGCCCCTACGAGCAGTACTTC,CASSSRTSGPYEQYF
TRBJ1-5,-,TRBV10-3,TRBD1,TGTGCCATCAGTGAAGGACAGGGCGGGCAGCCCCAGCATTTT,CAISEGQGGQPQHF
TRBJ2-1,-,TRBV10-3,-,TGTGCCATCAGTGACCAGGTGACAAATGAGCAGTTCTTC,CAISDQVTNEQFF
TRBJ2-7,-,TRBV29-1,TRBD1,TGCAGCGTTACCGGGACAGGGGGCTACGAGCAGTACTTC,CSVTGTGGYEQYF
TRBJ1-4,-,TRBV5-1,-,TGCGCCAGCAGCTTAAGCCAGGCGGATTTACTGTTTTTT,CASSLSQADLLFF
TRBJ2-7,-,TRBV15,TRBD1,TGTGCCACCAGCAGGGATACAGGGGGAGGAATCGAGCAGTACTTC,CATSRDTGGGIEQYF
TRBJ1-5,-,TRBV19,-,TGTGCCAGTAGTATAGTAGGCGGATACAATCAGCCCCAGCATTTT,CASSIVGGYNQPQHF
TRBJ2-7,-,TRBV5-1,-,TGCGCCAGCAGCCAGGAGAGGTACTACGAGCAGTACTTC,CASSQERYYEQYF
TRBJ1-4,-,TRBV18,-,TGTGCCAGCTCACCGGAGGGGACAGAAAAACTGTTTTTT,CASSPEGTEKLFF
TRBJ2-7,-,TRBV10-1,TRBD1,TGCGCCAGCAGTGAGAGGACAGGGGGGTCCTACGAGCAGTACTTC,CASSERTGGSYEQYF
TRBJ1-4,-,TRBV7-2,-,TGTGCCAGCAGCTCCCTCCGGGGGGTTAATGAAAAACTGTTTTTT,CASSSLRGVNEKLFF
TRBJ2-5,-,TRBV5-8,TRBD1,TGTGCCAGCAGCTTGGTGGGGACAGGACAAGAGACCCAGTACTTC,CASSLVGTGQETQYF
TRBJ2-2,-,TRBV9,TRBD2,TGTGCCAGCAGCGTAGGCGGGAGTCCCACCGGGGAGCTGTTTTTT,CASSVGGSPTGELFF
TRBJ2-7,-,TRBV19,TRBD2,TGTGCCAGTAGTCCAATTTTTAGCGGGAGAGCCCCCCCTTTTTACGAGCAGTACTTC,CASSPIFSGRAPPFYEQYF
TRBJ2-7,-,TRBV2,-,TGTGCCAGCAGCCAGTTCTACGAGCAGTACTTC,CASSQFYEQYF
TRBJ1-2,once,TRBV29-1,-,TGCAGCGCCTCCTTTTCGGGGATCCGAGGCTACACCTTC,CSASFSGIRGYTF
TRBJ2-7,-,TRBV11-2,-,TGTGCCAGCAGCTTAGCCGAACTAGAGTGGCCCTACGAGCAGTACTTC,CASSLAELEWPYEQYF
TRBJ2-2,-,TRBV4-1,-,TGCGCCAGCAGCTGGACAGGGAGGGACAGCGGGGAGCTGTTTTTT,CASSWTGRDSGELFF
TRBJ2-1,-,TRBV5-1,TRBD2,TGCGCCAGCAGCTTACTAGCGGGAGGGAATGAGCAGTTCTTC,CASSLLAGGNEQFF
TRBJ2-1,once,TRBV5-1,-,TGCGCCAGCAGCTTGGGGGGATCCTACAATGAGCAGTTCTTC,CASSLGGSYNEQFF
TRBJ1-5,-,TRBV30,-,TGTGCCTGGAGCCCGGGGGGAAATCAGCCCCAGCATTTT,CAWSPGGNQPQHF
TRBJ2-4,-,TRBV28,-,TGTGCCAGCAGTCCAACCGTCAACATTCAGTACTTC,CASSPTVNIQYF
TRBJ1-4,-,TRBV7-9,-,TGTGCCAGCAGCTTGAACGGTGCAACTAATGAAAAACTGTTTTTT,CASSLNGATNEKLFF
TRBJ2-1,-,TRBV7-2,-,TGTGCCAGCAGCTTAGTTGGTTTAGTGATAGCGGCATACAATGAGCAGTTCTTC,CASSLVGLVIAAYNEQFF
TRBJ2-5,-,TRBV18,-,TGTGCCAGCTCAGGAATCTTTCGGGAGACCCAGTACTTC,CASSGIFRETQYF
TRBJ2-7,-,TRBV15,-,TGTGCCACCAGCAGAGAATCTGTATCTAGGACGGAGTTTAACCGCTACGAGCAGTACTTC,CATSRESVSRTEFNRYEQYF
TRBJ1-3,-,TRBV28,-,TGTGCCAGCAGGGGGGTCCCCTCTGGAAACACCATATATTTT,CASRGVPSGNTIYF
TRBJ2-1,-,TRBV28,-,TGTGCCAGCAGTACCACTAGAAAGCAGTTCTTC,CASSTTRKQFF
TRBJ2-2,-,TRBV6-4,-,TGTGCCAGCAGCGCCGACCCTAACACCGGGGAGCTGTTTTTT,CASSADPNTGELFF
TRBJ2-3,-,TRBV10-3,TRBD2,TGTGCCATCAGTTCGAAGGGACTAGCGGAAGATACGCAGTATTTT,CAISSKGLAEDTQYF
TRBJ1-4,-,TRBV28,-,TGTGCCAGCAGTTTACCTGGGTCAACTAATGAAAAACTGTTTTTT,CASSLPGSTNEKLFF
TRBJ2-7,-,TRBV28,-,TGTGCCAGCACCTGGGGGGAAGGGGTCTACGAGCAGTACTTC,CASTWGEGVYEQYF
TRBJ2-7,-,TRBV28,-,TGTGCCAGCAAGAGGTTCGGGCCGCCTTCCTACGAGCAGTACTTC,CASKRFGPPSYEQYF
TRBJ1-2,-,TRBV7-9,TRBD1,TGTGCCAGCTTAGGGGCCAGGGGGAACTATGGCTACACCTTC,CASLGARGNYGYTF
TRBJ2-4,-,TRBV5-1,-,TGCGCCAGCAGCTTGGAAGCCGGAGCCAAAAACATTCAGTACTTC,CASSLEAGAKNIQYF
TRBJ1-2,-,TRBV5-1,-,TGCGCCAGCAGCTCGGACAGCTACCAGAGCGGCTACACCTTC,CASSSDSYQSGYTF
TRBJ2-5,-,TRBV4-2,-,TGTGCCAGCAGCCAAGCGTCCCGAGAGACCCAGTACTTC,CASSQASRETQYF
TRBJ1-4,few,TRBV2,-,TGTGCCAGCAGTGGCCGGGAGGAAAAACTGTTTTTT,CASSGREEKLFF
TRBJ2-5,-,TRBV5-4,TRBD2,TGTGCCAGCAGCTTAGCGGGACGGGAGACCCAGTACTTC,CASSLAGRETQYF
TRBJ1-3,few,TRBV4-2,-,TGTGCCAGCAGCCCCCCCAAGGGCTCTGGAAACACCATATATTTT,CASSPPKGSGNTIYF
TRBJ2-5,-,TRBV4-1,-,TGCGCCAGCAGCCAAGAGGTGGGAGGCGCAATCGGGGAGACCCAGTACTTC,CASSQEVGGAIGETQYF
TRBJ2-2,-,TRBV18,-,TGTGCCAGCTCACCAAGAGGGGTGATGTCCGGGGAGCTGTTTTTT,CASSPRGVMSGELFF
TRBJ1-2,-,TRBV6-5,TRBD1,TGTGCCAGCAGTTACTTCAGGGGGCGACCTAACTATGGCTACACCTTC,CASSYFRGRPNYGYTF
TRBJ1-5,-,TRBV6-5,-,TGTGCCAGCAGTTACGTGGCTGGGTATCAGCCCCAGCATTTT,CASSYVAGYQPQHF
TRBJ2-2,-,TRBV6-1,-,TGTGCCAGCAGATCGGGACTCGGGGTCATAGGGGAGCTGTTTTTT,CASRSGLGVIGELFF
TRBJ2-3,-,TRBV13,-,TGTGCCAGCAGCTTATTTCGGGCCGTCGGTACAGATACGCAGTATTTT,CASSLFRAVGTDTQYF
TRBJ2-7,-,TRBV10-3,TRBD1,TGTGCCATCCGTACAGGGGACGAGCAGTACTTC,CAIRTGDEQYF